The 4 T cell receptor beta chains given below trace back to one sample, sequenced in a study of blood T cell repertoires in COVID-19. The protocol was immunoSEQ multiplex PCR, while the TCRdb copy is restricted to in-frame clones and leaves out a portion. The sample has just over 90,000 clones, around four fifths seen once; the top ten hold around 17%. The specimen was peripheral blood. All receptors come from a human donor in a cohort sampled during active COVID-19.

The CDR3 DNA reads as TGTGCCAGCAGAGATGGGACTAGCGGGGCCGGGGAGCTGTTTTTT. Amino acids: CASRDGTSGAGELFF. The V gene is TRBV6-5, the J gene TRBJ2-2; 13 nucleotides match TRBD2. The length of the CDR3 is 15 residues. Germline CDR1 reads MNHEY; CDR2 reads SVGAGI. Trimming took 6 bases from V and 6 from J; bases not matched to a gene: 4.

The chain uses TRBV6-1 and TRBJ2-7, with a tentative D call TRBD2 (6 bases). The V end was cut by 2 bases, the J end by 3 bases, with 17 bases between. The CDR3 loop spans 16 amino acids. Germline V lookup: CDR1 MNHNS, CDR2 SASEGT. CDR3 loop: CASSESGVGGYYEQYF. The CDR3 DNA is TGTGCCAGCAGTGAATCGGGCGTCGGGGGATACTACGAGCAGTACTTC.

The chain is built from TRBV11-2 and TRBJ2-1, with TRBD1 as a possible D gene (5 bases). Germline loops: CDR1 SGHAT, CDR2 FQNNGV. This CDR3 is 12 amino acids long. The V end lost 5 bases, the J end lost 6 bases, and 8 bases lay between the germline ends. For the CDR3, the DNA is TGTGCCAGCAGCCTAACAGGCAATGAGCAGTTCTTC. This translates into CASSLTGNEQFF.

J is TRBJ2-7 and V is TRBV7-8; no definite D call. The germline CDR1 and CDR2 sequences are SGHVS and FQNEAQ. The CDR3 consists of 14 residues. Trimming took off 2 bases at V and 4 bases at J, with 12 bases between the two ends. The CDR3 loop is CASSLNRILYEQYF. CDR3 in DNA: TGTGCCAGCAGCTTAAACAGAATCCTTTACGAGCAGTACTTC.